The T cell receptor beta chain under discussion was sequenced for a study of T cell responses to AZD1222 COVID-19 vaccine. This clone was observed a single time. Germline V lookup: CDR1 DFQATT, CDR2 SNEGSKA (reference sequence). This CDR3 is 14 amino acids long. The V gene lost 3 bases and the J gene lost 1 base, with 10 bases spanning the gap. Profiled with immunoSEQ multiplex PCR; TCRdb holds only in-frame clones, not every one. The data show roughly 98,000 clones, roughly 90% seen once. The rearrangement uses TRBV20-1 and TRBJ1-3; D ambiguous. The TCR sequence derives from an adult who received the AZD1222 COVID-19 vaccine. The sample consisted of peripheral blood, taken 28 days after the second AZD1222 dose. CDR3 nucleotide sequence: TGCAGTGCTAGTCGGACTGGATCTGGAAACACCATATATTTT. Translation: CSASRTGSGNTIYF.